These 27 T cell receptor beta chains share one sample of origin, sequenced in a study of shared clonotypes between healthy human individuals. The protocol was immunoSEQ multiplex PCR, while the TCRdb copy is restricted to in-frame clones and leaves out a portion. The table shows around 2,000,000 clones, with 90% to 95% occurring only once. The sample consisted of naive CD4+ T cells sorted from blood. As to subset: CD45RA+ positively selected. These receptors were collected from a man younger than 30 in good health.

About this clone itself: Other nucleotide sequences in the sample specify the same CDR3. The rearrangement joins TRBV6-5 to TRBJ1-2; 7 bases line up with TRBD1. This CDR3 has 14 amino acids. Trimming at V came to 2 bases and at J to 4 bases, leaving 4 bases not matched to a gene. Germline V CDR1 and CDR2: MNHEY, SVGAGI. CDR3 amino acids: CASSYRQGGYGYTF. CDR3 sequence (DNA): TGTGCCAGCAGTTACCGGCAGGGGGGCTATGGCTACACCTTC.

V is TRBV7-3 and J is TRBJ1-1; unclear D gene. Germline values: CDR1 SGHTA, CDR2 FQGTGA. Trimming stripped 2 bases from V and 0 bases from J, with 7 bases between. This CDR3 comprises 14 residues. The CDR3 loop is CASSLSGVNTEAFF. The CDR3 bases are TGTGCCAGCAGCTTATCAGGTGTGAACACTGAAGCTTTCTTT.

The rearrangement joins TRBV4-1 to TRBJ2-1; 13 bases match TRBD2. The germline CDR1 and CDR2 sequences are MGHRA and YSYEKL. There are 17 residues in the CDR3. Losses at the gene ends were 4 bases for V and 6 bases for J; bases not matched to a gene: 9. Written as DNA, the CDR3 is TGCGCCAGCAGCCTGGGACTAGCGGGAAAATTGGGCAATGAGCAGTTCTTC. Encoded protein: CASSLGLAGKLGNEQFF.

As DNA, the CDR3 is TGTGCCAGCACGCTAGAGGGAGGCTCCTACAATGAGCAGTTCTTC. Its protein is CASTLEGGSYNEQFF. The chain couples TRBV6-1 to TRBJ2-1; tentatively, D is TRBD2 (6 bases). Germline loops: CDR1 MNHNS, CDR2 SASEGT. The V gene lost 7 bases and the J gene lost 0 bases, with 13 bases spanning the gap. This CDR3 has 15 amino acids.

The J gene is TRBJ1-2, the V gene TRBV18, with TRBD1 identical over 11 bases. V lost 3 bases, J lost 6 bases, and 6 bases stayed unmatched. The CDR3 is 15 residues long. Per germline, CDR1 KGHSH and CDR2 LQKENI. Here the CDR3 reads CASSPGQGALNGYTF. As DNA, the CDR3 is TGTGCCAGCTCACCCGGACAGGGGGCGCTCAATGGCTACACCTTC.

This clone was recorded at least ten times. The chain joins TRBV7-9 to TRBJ2-2, with 7 bases fitting TRBD2. CDR1 SEHNR and CDR2 FQNEAQ come from the germline V gene (reference sequence). This CDR3 contains 15 residues. Trimming removed 1 base from V and 7 bases from J; junction bases left unmatched: 6. The CDR3 DNA follows: TGTGCCAGCAGCTTAGAGGGACTATCTGTCGGGGAGCTGTTTTTT. Protein product: CASSLEGLSVGELFF.

The chain combines TRBV6-5 with TRBJ2-7; tentatively, D is TRBD1 (5 bases). In germline, CDR1 is MNHEY, CDR2 SVGAGI. This CDR3 region has 13 residues. V lost 7 bases and J lost 2, with 12 bases in between. The chain's CDR3 is CASKAGPPYEQYF. CDR3 nucleotide sequence: TGTGCCAGCAAGGCAGGGCCTCCCTACGAGCAGTACTTC.

Points on this clone: This CDR3 fails to terminate in the conserved phenylalanine or tryptophan, so it likely reflects a read error. The chain joins TRBV5-6 to TRBJ1-2; D is perhaps TRBD1 (6 bases). This CDR3 comprises 13 residues. V lost 4 bases to trimming and J lost 4 bases, with 11 bases between them. From germline, CDR1 is SGHDT and CDR2 YYEEEE. CDR3 DNA: TGTGCCAGCAGCCCAAGGACAGTCTATGGCTACACCCTC. It encodes CASSPRTVYGYTL.

The rearrangement links TRBV19 to TRBJ2-6; D not certain. The CDR3 totals 15 residues. The germline V gene has CDR1 LNHDA and CDR2 SQIVND (reference sequence). V was trimmed by 3 bases and J by 1 base, leaving 7 bases between them. The CDR3 coding sequence is TGTGCCAGTAGTATCTCTATTTCTGGGGCCAACGTCCTGACTTTC. This encodes CASSISISGANVLTF.

J is TRBJ1-1 and V is TRBV5-4; 11 bases fit TRBD1. Germline assignment: CDR1 SGHNT and CDR2 YYREEE (reference sequence). The CDR3 runs 16 residues. Trimming at V came to 0 bases and at J to 5 bases, leaving 6 bases not matched to a gene. In nucleotides, the CDR3 is TGTGCCAGCAGCTTGGCCGGGACAGGGGGGAGTACTGAAGCTTTCTTT. This codes for CASSLAGTGGSTEAFF.

The V call is TRBV18, the J call TRBJ2-5; 14 nucleotides align to TRBD2. The CDR3 totals 15 residues. J lost 11 bases, V lost 5 bases, and 10 bases had no gene match. Germline V gene data show CDR1 as KGHSH and CDR2 as LQKENI. CDR3 nucleotides: TGTGCCAGCTCAACTTTGACTAGCGGGAGGGCCTGGCAGTACTTC. It encodes CASSTLTSGRAWQYF.

This rearrangement joins TRBV19 to TRBJ2-7, with 10 bases lining up with TRBD2. The ends lost 6 bases at V and 1 base at J; junction bases unmatched: 0. Germline CDR1 and CDR2: LNHDA and SQIVND (reference sequence). The CDR3 runs to 13 residues. The chain's CDR3 is CASRLAGSYEQYF. In DNA, the CDR3 is TGTGCCAGTAGACTAGCGGGGTCCTACGAGCAGTACTTC. The variable domain in full, completed from reference TRBV19 and TRBJ2-7, reads DGGITQSPKYLFRKEGQNVTLSCEQNLNHDAMYWYRQDPGQGLRLIYYSQIVNDFQKGDIAEGYSVSREKKESFPLTVTSAQKNPTAFYLCASRLAGSYEQYFGPGTRLTVT.

This clone was recorded a few times. V is TRBV6-1 and J is TRBJ2-4; either TRBD1 or TRBD2 may supply D (7 bases each). The CDR3 spans 13 residues. V was shortened by 7 bases and J by 8 bases, with 15 bases between the two germline ends. The germline CDR1 and CDR2 sequences are MNHNS and SASEGT. CDR3: CASNLQGRDIQYF. The CDR3 nucleotides are TGTGCCAGCAACCTACAGGGGAGGGACATTCAGTACTTC.

Turning to this clone: Other DNA sequences of this sample code for an identical CDR3. The chain has TRBV29-1 and TRBJ2-7; perhaps TRBD2 as D (5 bases). Germline V gene data show CDR1 as SQVTM and CDR2 as ANQGSEA. CDR3 length: 11 amino acids. Trimming removed 2 bases at V and 6 bases at J, with 8 bases between. The CDR3 region is CSVERAGEQYF. The CDR3 DNA reads TGCAGCGTTGAAAGGGCGGGCGAGCAGTACTTC.

This rearrangement joins TRBV7-2 to TRBJ1-4; D remains ambiguous. Trimming removed 2 bases from V and 5 bases from J, with 6 bases in between. The CDR3 loop spans 13 amino acids. CDR1 SGHTA and CDR2 FQGNSA come from the germline V gene. CDR3 in DNA: TGTGCCAGCAGCTTATCAGAGAATGAAAAACTGTTTTTT. This gives the protein CASSLSENEKLFF. The entire variable domain, with the rest obtained from reference TRBV7-2 and TRBJ1-4, is as follows: GAGVSQSPSNKVTEKGKDVELRCDPISGHTALYWYRQSLGQGLEFLIYFQGNSAPDKSGLPSDRFSAERTGGSVSTLTIQRTQQEDSAVYLCASSLSENEKLFFGSGTQLSVL.

V usage is TRBV29-1 and J usage is TRBJ2-5; possibly TRBD1 for D (6 bases). The length of the CDR3 is 13 residues. Per the germline V gene, CDR1 is SQVTM and CDR2 is ANQGSEA. V was trimmed by 4 bases and J by 4 bases, leaving 13 bases between them. CDR3 nucleotides: TGCAGCGTTGCACAGGGTTCTGGAGAGACCCAGTACTTC. It specifies CSVAQGSGETQYF.

A remark on this clone: Distinct nucleotide sequences in the sample also encode this CDR3. The rearrangement joins TRBV30 to TRBJ1-6, with unresolved D. This CDR3 contains 12 residues. Looked up from germline, CDR1 is GTSNPN and CDR2 is SVGIG (reference sequence). V shed 2 bases and J shed 8 bases, with 7 bases lying between them. The CDR3 nucleotides are TGTGCCTGGAGTCGGGTTTATTCACCCCTCCACTTT. It is translated as CAWSRVYSPLHF.

The chain links TRBV14 to TRBJ2-2, with D tentatively TRBD2 (6 bases). The CDR3 consists of 15 residues. Trimming took 1 base from V and 7 from J, leaving 13 bases between them. CDR1 is SGHDN and CDR2 is FVKESK in the germline V gene. CDR3 nucleotides: TGTGCCAGCAGCCAAGTTGCGGGGTCGGGCGGGGAGCTGTTTTTT. It yields the protein CASSQVAGSGGELFF.

This rearrangement joins TRBV11-3 to TRBJ2-4, with D tentatively TRBD1 or TRBD2 (7 bases each). Germline CDR1 SGHNT, CDR2 YENEEA. V was shortened by 6 bases and J by 7 bases, with 13 bases between the two germline ends. This CDR3 has 13 residues. The CDR3 reads CASSLGGGNIQYF. The DNA for the CDR3 is TGTGCCAGCAGTCTGGGAGGGGGCAACATTCAGTACTTC.

The J gene is TRBJ2-7, the V gene TRBV2, with TRBD1 as a possible D gene (7 bases). Germline CDR1 and CDR2: SNHLY and FYNNEI. V was clipped by 6 bases and J by 4 bases, with 19 bases between them. CDR3 size: 15 residues. The CDR3 protein is CASRDPQGGPYEQYF. CDR3 in DNA: TGTGCCAGCAGGGACCCCCAGGGGGGACCTTACGAGCAGTACTTC. Filled out from reference TRBV2 and TRBJ2-7, the complete variable domain reads EPEVTQTPSHQVTQMGQEVILRCVPISNHLYFYWYRQILGQKVEFLVSFYNNEISEKSEIFDDQFSVERPDGSNFTLKIRSTKLEDSAMYFCASRDPQGGPYEQYFGPGTRLTVT.

The V and J genes are TRBV2 and TRBJ1-4; D is perhaps TRBD1 (6 bases). Germline V gene data show CDR1 as SNHLY and CDR2 as FYNNEI. Between the trimmed V and J ends, which lost 7 bases and 8 bases, there was a span of 20 bases. The CDR3 has 15 amino acids. The CDR3 nucleotides are TGTGCCAGCATCGAAAAGGGACATAAGCGAGAAAAACTGTTTTTT. This codes for CASIEKGHKREKLFF.

V and J are TRBV5-1 and TRBJ2-2; D gene unclear. The CDR3 length is 11 residues. Germline V CDR1 and CDR2: SGHRS, YFSETQ. V was pared by 5 bases and J by 7 bases, with 6 bases between. The CDR3 nucleotides are TGCGCCAGCAGGGATATCGGGGAGCTGTTTTTT. Translating gives CASRDIGELFF.

This clone was seen more than once but under ten times. The chain carries TRBV2 and TRBJ1-5; D gene uncertain. Germline CDR1 is SNHLY and CDR2 is FYNNEI. The CDR3 consists of 13 residues. V lost 5 bases to trimming and J lost 4 bases, with 9 bases between them. CDR3 DNA: TGTGCCAGCAGTCCAGGTCTTAATCAGCCCCAGCATTTT. This sequence encodes CASSPGLNQPQHF.

This chain connects TRBV29-1 to TRBJ1-2; 8 positions agree with TRBD1. The germline CDR1 and CDR2 sequences are SQVTM and ANQGSEA. J was trimmed by 3 bases and V by 5 bases; bases with no gene match: 11. The CDR3 is 15 amino acids. The CDR3 region is CSVLVRTGKDYGYTF. CDR3 in DNA: TGCAGCGTTCTTGTCCGGACAGGGAAAGACTATGGCTACACCTTC.

Turning to this clone: Other DNA sequences in this sample translate to the same CDR3. This chain connects TRBV2 to TRBJ1-5; D remains ambiguous. The germline V gene has CDR1 SNHLY and CDR2 FYNNEI. The V end lost 3 bases, the J end lost 5 bases, and 5 bases lay between the germline ends. This CDR3 comprises 12 residues. The chain's CDR3 is CASSDLYQPQHF. The CDR3 DNA follows: TGTGCCAGCAGTGACCTGTATCAGCCCCAGCATTTT. Drawing the rest from reference TRBV2 and TRBJ1-5, the complete variable domain is EPEVTQTPSHQVTQMGQEVILRCVPISNHLYFYWYRQILGQKVEFLVSFYNNEISEKSEIFDDQFSVERPDGSNFTLKIRSTKLEDSAMYFCASSDLYQPQHFGDGTRLSIL.

The chain has TRBV6-6 and TRBJ1-6; D call uncertain. Germline V CDR1 and CDR2: MNHNY, SVGAGI (reference sequence). The CDR3 is 16 amino acids. The V and J ends lost 6 bases and 7 bases respectively, with 19 bases between them. The CDR3 protein is CASSFVRPGGNSPLHF. The CDR3 DNA reads TGTGCCAGCAGCTTTGTTAGACCAGGCGGAAATTCACCCCTCCACTTT.

This chain links TRBV5-4 with TRBJ1-1; D is unclear. Germline CDR1 is SGHNT and CDR2 is YYREEE (reference sequence). The length of the CDR3 is 13 residues. V lost 5 bases to trimming and J lost 0 bases, with 8 bases between them. The CDR3 DNA sequence: TGTGCCAGCAGTTCCACCTTGAACACTGAAGCTTTCTTT. It translates to CASSSTLNTEAFF.